Given below is one TCR beta chain in context. The entry originates in a study of control samples from healthy donors and cancer patients. Germline V gives CDR1 SGDLS, CDR2 YYNGEE. The V end lost 4 bases, the J end lost 1 base, and 14 bases lay between the germline ends. The CDR3 contains 15 residues. The method was immunoSEQ multiplex PCR; TCRdb's version includes in-frame clones alone and lacks a portion of them. The table records fewer than 200,000 clones, roughly 95% of them present only once. The material sequenced was blood. This TCR derives from a woman aged 60 to 75 in good health. The chain has TRBV9 and TRBJ2-5; D possibly corresponds to TRBD1 (6 bases). The CDR3 sequence is CASSLMTGPQETQYF. The CDR3 region has the DNA TGTGCCAGCAGCCTGATGACAGGCCCCCAAGAGACCCAGTACTTC.